Below, one T cell receptor (beta chain) is given with its context. Its cognate antigen is unknown. The study ran its PCR with 60 Vbeta and 13 Jbeta primers. TCRdb's copy holds only in-frame clones and misses some; the assay was immunoSEQ multiplex PCR. This sample has some 130,000 clones, with around 80% found just once. The data were obtained in a study of cytomegalovirus exposure and HLA in healthy donors. Notes on the study in general: When presence/absence was analysed, sequencing depth was taken to be roughly uniform across donors.

The source material was PBMCs. This sequence originates from a man aged 25-40 years in good health.

CDR3 sequence reads: CASSIVGGTGAYGYTF. Written as DNA, the CDR3 is TGTGCCAGTAGTATAGTGGGGGGGACAGGGGCCTATGGCTACACCTTC. The V and J genes are TRBV19 and TRBJ1-2; 10 bases match TRBD1. Trimming took 1 base from V and 4 from J; bases not matched to a gene: 6. Germline CDR1 is LNHDA and CDR2 is SQIVND (reference sequence). CDR3 length: 16 amino acids.